This is a list of T cell receptor beta chains from one sample in a study of CD8+ T cells in alopecia areata. Repertoires were generated with immunoSEQ multiplex PCR, while TCRdb's copy carries only in-frame clones and drops some. The repertoire consists of around 250,000 clones, with less than 80% occurring once and the leading ten covering about 1.3%. The starting material was CD4+ T cells sorted from blood, obtained at week 0. All receptors come from a human donor with alopecia areata. Both conserved end residues are trimmed from each CDR3. A D gene is named only where the DNA matches it firmly.

v_call d_call cdr3_aa
TRBV25-1 NA ASSRSTGWHEQF
TRBV6-5 NA ASSQGGEQY
TRBV10-3 NA AISGAGTTDTQY
TRBV5-4 NA ASSFTSGLRSSYNEQF
TRBV4-1 NA ASSQEWQNNQPQH
TRBV18 NA ASSPLGVGANVLT
TRBV30 NA AWSVYVTDTQY
TRBV7-9 NA ASSERGGRGSPYEQY
TRBV11-2 NA ASSPPGVYEQY
TRBV7-2 TRBD1 ASSLVRTGTYEQY
TRBV29-1 NA SVEGVNTEAF
TRBV30 TRBD2 AWSMSGGKDTQY
TRBV7-8 NA ASSSPLRGYTDTQY
TRBV11-1 TRBD1 ASSLAPRQGGYGYT
TRBV15 NA ATSRDGPYNEQF
TRBV29-1 NA SVEQIEGEKLF
TRBV4-1 TRBD1 ASSRRDRGDTGELF
TRBV30 TRBD1 AWSVGTGFRTDTQY
TRBV5-4 NA ASSSGLNTEAF
TRBV6-6 NA ASSPGRNYEQY
TRBV4-1 TRBD2 ASSLLAGEASYTETQY
TRBV10-3 NA AIRQAREGYT
TRBV29-1 TRBD1 SAGQGANEQY
TRBV29-1 TRBD1 SVGRGNGEQF
TRBV10-3 NA AISETGNYGYT
TRBV28 TRBD1 ASSWTGPSYEQY
TRBV5-6 TRBD1 ASSRAGGLETQY
TRBV7-2 NA ASSLNGGGYT
TRBV18 TRBD1 ASSPGQGTNEQF
TRBV29-1 NA SVVTGWFTEAF
TRBV29-1 NA SVGVANTGELF
TRBV25-1 TRBD1 ASSEYGGQGALGYT
TRBV10-3 TRBD1 AISEFGTASQETQY
TRBV15 NA ATSRGEETQY
TRBV15 NA AVARDMNTEAF
TRBV29-1 NA SVDRVYGYT
TRBV5-1 NA ASTSSGANVLT
TRBV9 NA ASSVEVSQAEQF
TRBV4-1 NA ASSQVSKAGQF
TRBV12-5 NA ASGLYVGVLETQY
TRBV7-6 NA ASSLEQSSYNEQF
TRBV10-3 NA AISDRRGETQY
TRBV7-2 TRBD2 ASSLLAGVETQY
TRBV7-2 NA ASSSPNGGANVLT
TRBV30 NA AWRRGDTEAF